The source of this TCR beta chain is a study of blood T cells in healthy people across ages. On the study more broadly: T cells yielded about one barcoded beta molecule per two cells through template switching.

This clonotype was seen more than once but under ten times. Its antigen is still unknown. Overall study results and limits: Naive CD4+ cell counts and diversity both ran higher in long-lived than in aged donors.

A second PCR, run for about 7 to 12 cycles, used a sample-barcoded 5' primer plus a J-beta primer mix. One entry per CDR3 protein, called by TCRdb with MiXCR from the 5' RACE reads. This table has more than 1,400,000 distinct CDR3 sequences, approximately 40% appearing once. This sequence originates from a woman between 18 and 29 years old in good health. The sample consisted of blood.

The CDR3 loop is CSPHGGLGRQETQYF. DNA of the CDR3: TGCAGTCCTCACGGAGGTTTGGGGAGGCAAGAGACCCAGTACTTC. V usage is TRBV20-1 and J usage is TRBJ2-5; the D gene is possibly TRBD2 (6 bases). This CDR3 is 15 amino acids long. The V gene's germline CDR1 is DFQATT and CDR2 SNEGSKA (reference sequence). Trimming stripped 8 bases from V and 2 bases from J, with 21 bases between.